The rows below give T cell receptor beta chains drawn from one sample of a study of cytomegalovirus exposure and HLA in healthy donors. The repertoire was sequenced with immunoSEQ multiplex PCR; TCRdb's copy has only in-frame clones and lacks some. Of about 250,000 clones listed, approximately 80% are singletons. Sequencing used PBMCs. These receptors originate from a girl aged 2-15 years in good health and CMV-seronegative. Both conserved end residues are part of each CDR3. The D gene is left open where the match is weak. Clone size is stated in some rows and not others, as once, few, many or a class when expanded.

CASSTTQGYGYTF TGTGCCAGCAGTACTACACAGGGGTATGGCTACACCTTC TRBJ1-2 - TRBV28 TRBD1
CASSISGGATETQYF TGTGCCAGCAGCATTAGCGGGGGGGCAACGGAGACCCAGTACTTC TRBJ2-5 - TRBV7-9 TRBD2
CASSGPGGGTGELFF TGTGCCAGCAGTGGGCCAGGGGGCGGGACCGGGGAGCTGTTTTTT TRBJ2-2 once TRBV6-1 TRBD1
CAIRLGGDEQFF TGTGCCATCAGATTAGGGGGAGATGAGCAGTTCTTC TRBJ2-1 - TRBV10-3 -
CASSLSGAGLYEQYF TGTGCCAGCAGTTTATCGGGGGCGGGACTATACGAGCAGTACTTC TRBJ2-7 - TRBV27 -
CASSDLLAGAVGTQYF TGTGCCAGCAGCGACCTTCTAGCGGGGGCCGTGGGGACCCAGTACTTC TRBJ2-5 - TRBV7-9 TRBD2
CASSYQGLANEKLFF TGTGCCAGCAGTTATCAGGGGTTGGCTAATGAAAAACTGTTTTTT TRBJ1-4 - TRBV28 -
CASSPSPGQGGEKLFF TGTGCCAGCAGCCCCTCTCCGGGACAGGGGGGTGAAAAACTGTTTTTT TRBJ1-4 - TRBV14 TRBD1
CASSTTGNGYTF TGTGCCAGCAGCACCACAGGGAATGGCTACACCTTC TRBJ1-2 - TRBV28 -
CASSWPGVFGDTQYF TGTGCCAGCAGCTGGCCCGGAGTATTCGGGGATACGCAGTATTTT TRBJ2-3 - TRBV7-2 -
CAISVGYYEETQYF TGTGCCATCAGTGTCGGGTACTACGAAGAGACCCAGTACTTC TRBJ2-5 - TRBV10-3 -
CAISGTATPDTQYF TGTGCCATCAGCGGGACAGCGACTCCAGATACGCAGTATTTT TRBJ2-3 - TRBV10-3 TRBD1
CASSATYAAKASGNTIYF TGTGCCAGCTCAGCCACCTACGCGGCGAAAGCCTCTGGAAACACCATATATTTT TRBJ1-3 - TRBV18 -
CASSFAGVGYTF TGTGCCAGCAGTTTCGCAGGGGTTGGCTACACCTTC TRBJ1-2 - TRBV28 -
CASSSGELAIPNEQFF TGTGCCAGCAGTTCGGGGGAACTTGCTATCCCCAATGAGCAGTTCTTC TRBJ2-1 - TRBV28 -
CASSLFTGRGPQHF TGTGCCAGCAGTTTATTTACGGGAAGAGGGCCCCAGCATTTT TRBJ1-5 - TRBV27 -
CASSVGSASASSYEQYF TGTGCCAGCAGCGTAGGTTCGGCTAGCGCTAGCTCCTACGAGCAGTACTTC TRBJ2-7 - TRBV9 -
CSAGPKQGAYEQYF TGCAGCGCTGGGCCTAAGCAGGGGGCCTACGAGCAGTACTTC TRBJ2-7 - TRBV29-1 TRBD1
CASSPQVDTGELFF TGTGCCAGCAGTCCCCAGGTTGACACCGGGGAGCTGTTTTTT TRBJ2-2 once TRBV28 -
CASRAGQGRSEKLFF TGTGCCAGCAGAGCGGGACAGGGACGCAGTGAAAAACTGTTTTTT TRBJ1-4 - TRBV6-1 TRBD1
CASSPGLVWGGELFF TGTGCCAGCAGCCCAGGACTAGTTTGGGGCGGGGAGCTGTTTTTT TRBJ2-2 - TRBV7-3 TRBD2
CASSPGTQGYTEAFF TGTGCCAGCTCACCAGGGACACAGGGGTACACTGAAGCTTTCTTT TRBJ1-1 - TRBV18 TRBD1
CASSPPLQVNTEAFF TGTGCCAGCAGTCCCCCCTTACAGGTGAACACTGAAGCTTTCTTT TRBJ1-1 - TRBV28 -
CAAGATGELFF TGTGCCGCGGGGGCAACCGGGGAGCTGTTTTTT TRBJ2-2 - TRBV2 -
CATSRDRGTGNRNSPLHF TGTGCCACCAGCAGAGACAGGGGGACAGGGAATAGGAATTCACCCCTCCACTTT TRBJ1-6 few TRBV15 TRBD1
CASRPTSGVGETQYF TGTGCCAGCAGACCTACGTCGGGGGTCGGCGAGACCCAGTACTTC TRBJ2-5 - TRBV6-5 -
CASSEQANSPLHF TGTGCCAGCAGTGAACAGGCTAATTCACCCCTCCACTTT TRBJ1-6 - TRBV6-1 -
CASRFQGATYNEQFF TGTGCCAGCAGATTCCAGGGGGCTACCTACAATGAGCAGTTCTTC TRBJ2-1 - TRBV5-4 TRBD1
CASSGRLAGGRGETQYF TGTGCCAGCAGTGGGCGTCTTGCGGGAGGTCGGGGAGAGACCCAGTACTTC TRBJ2-5 - TRBV25-1 TRBD2
CASSLLDRVQSEIYSNQPQHF TGTGCCAGCAGTTTATTGGACAGGGTCCAGTCAGAGATTTATAGCAATCAGCCCCAGCATTTT TRBJ1-5 - TRBV28 TRBD1
CASSQEVVYEQYF TGTGCCAGCAGCCAGGAGGTGGTCTACGAGCAGTACTTC TRBJ2-7 - TRBV4-2 -
CASSDRITEAFF TGCGCCAGCAGTGACAGGATCACTGAAGCTTTCTTT TRBJ1-1 - TRBV10-2 -
CASSPTGDTRRYGYTF TGTGCCAGCAGCCCGACCGGGGACACTCGCCGTTATGGCTACACCTTC TRBJ1-2 - TRBV7-6 -
CASSPISGSYGYTF TGTGCCAGCAGCCCAATCTCGGGTAGCTATGGCTACACCTTC TRBJ1-2 - TRBV7-9 -
CASSARLAGSYEQYF TGTGCCAGCAGTGCTCGACTAGCGGGATCCTACGAGCAGTACTTC TRBJ2-7 few TRBV6-1 TRBD2
CASGSGPPMGYTF TGTGCCAGCGGGTCTGGGCCTCCTATGGGCTACACCTTC TRBJ1-2 - TRBV7-6 -
CASSLTSSYEQFF TGTGCCAGCAGTTTGACTAGCTCCTATGAGCAGTTCTTC TRBJ2-1 once TRBV27 TRBD2
CASDRGGFGEAFF TGTGCCAGCGACAGGGGGGGGTTCGGTGAAGCTTTCTTT TRBJ1-1 - TRBV28 TRBD1
CASSHRDPRSSYNEQFF TGCGCCAGCAGCCACAGGGACCCCAGGAGCTCCTACAATGAGCAGTTCTTC TRBJ2-1 - TRBV5-1 -
CASKPLRGNTEAFF TGTGCCAGCAAGCCCCTGCGCGGGAACACTGAAGCTTTCTTT TRBJ1-1 - TRBV28 -
CASSSGQGIMFYGYTF TGTGCCAGCAGTTCGGGACAGGGAATCATGTTCTATGGCTACACCTTC TRBJ1-2 - TRBV28 TRBD1
CASSVDIDQPQHF TGTGCCAGCAGCGTAGATATTGATCAGCCCCAGCATTTT TRBJ1-5 - TRBV9 -
CASSLRSGGHIIDTQYF TGTGCCAGCAGTTTAAGGTCTGGAGGGCATATAATTGATACGCAGTATTTT TRBJ2-3 few TRBV27 -
CASSEAFGTTGCSLDEKLFF TGTGCCAGCAGTGAAGCTTTCGGGACGACAGGGTGCTCTTTAGATGAAAAACTGTTTTTT TRBJ1-4 - TRBV6-1 TRBD1
CASSLSQRIKTEAFF TGTGCCAGCAGCCTCTCACAACGAATTAAGACTGAAGCTTTCTTT TRBJ1-1 - TRBV11-2 -
CASSQEGMTSEQFF TGTGCCAGCAGCCAAGAGGGAATGACTAGCGAGCAGTTCTTC TRBJ2-1 - TRBV4-2 TRBD2
CASSPGTSGNSYEQYF TGTGCCAGCAGCCCCGGGACTAGCGGGAACTCCTACGAGCAGTACTTC TRBJ2-7 - TRBV9 TRBD2